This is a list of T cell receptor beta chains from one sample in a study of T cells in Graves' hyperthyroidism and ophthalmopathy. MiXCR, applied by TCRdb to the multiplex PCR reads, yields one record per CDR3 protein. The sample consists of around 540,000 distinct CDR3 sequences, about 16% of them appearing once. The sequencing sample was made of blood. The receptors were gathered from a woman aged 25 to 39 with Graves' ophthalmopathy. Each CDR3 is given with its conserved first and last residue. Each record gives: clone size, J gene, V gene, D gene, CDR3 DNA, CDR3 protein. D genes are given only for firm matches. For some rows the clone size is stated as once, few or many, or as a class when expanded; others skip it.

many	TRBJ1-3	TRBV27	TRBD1	TGTGCCAGCTCCTCATACCCAGACAGGGGGACTGGAAACACCATATATTTT	CASSSYPDRGTGNTIYF
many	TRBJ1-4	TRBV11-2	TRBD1	TGTGCCAGCAGCTCCGGGACAGATGAAAAACTGTTTTTT	CASSSGTDEKLFF
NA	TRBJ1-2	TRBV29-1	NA	TGCAGCGTTGACTCAGGGTTCGGTTTTGGCTACACCTTC	CSVDSGFGFGYTF
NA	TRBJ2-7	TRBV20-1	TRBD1	TGCAGTGCTACCGGGACAGGGATGCGCGAGCAGTACTTC	CSATGTGMREQYF
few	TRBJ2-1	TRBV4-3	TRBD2	TGCGCCAGCAGCCAAGTTAGGACTAGTAATGAGCAGTTCTTC	CASSQVRTSNEQFF
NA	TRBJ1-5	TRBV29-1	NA	TGCAGCGTTGGGTCGGGTTGGAACAATCAGCCCCAGCATTTT	CSVGSGWNNQPQHF
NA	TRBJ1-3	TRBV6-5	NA	TGTGCCAGCAGTTTGACGGACGGAAACACCATATATTTT	CASSLTDGNTIYF
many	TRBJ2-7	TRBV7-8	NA	TGTGCCAGCAGCTTAAGTGAGTCCTACGAGCAGTACTTC	CASSLSESYEQYF
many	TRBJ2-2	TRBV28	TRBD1	TGTGCCAGCAGAGACAGGGTCGGAACCGGGGAGCTGTTTTTT	CASRDRVGTGELFF
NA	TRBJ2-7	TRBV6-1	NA	TGTGCCTCCAGTGGGGTATACTCCTACGAGCAGTACTTC	CASSGVYSYEQYF
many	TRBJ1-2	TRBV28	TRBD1	TGTGCCAGCAGTTTTCCAGGGACAGTAGAAATCTATGGCTACACCTTC	CASSFPGTVEIYGYTF
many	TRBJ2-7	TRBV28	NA	TGTGCCAGTTGCGGGACCGACGGAATCTCCTACGAGCAGTACTTC	CASCGTDGISYEQYF
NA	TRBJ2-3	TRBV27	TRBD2	TGTGCCACCCTTGAGATTGGCGGGAGGAGGGATACGCAGTATTTT	CATLEIGGRRDTQYF
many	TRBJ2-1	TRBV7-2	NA	TGTGCCAGCAGCTCTTCGTTCCCCATTGGGAATGAGCAGTTCTTC	CASSSSFPIGNEQFF
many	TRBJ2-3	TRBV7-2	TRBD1	TGTGCCAGCAGCTTTGACAGGGCAAATACGCAGTATTTT	CASSFDRANTQYF
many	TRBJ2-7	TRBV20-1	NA	TGCAGTGCCGAAATAGCGGCTAGCTCCTACGAGCAGTACTTC	CSAEIAASSYEQYF
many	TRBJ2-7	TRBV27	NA	TGTGCCAGCACTCCAGACAGAGGACTTCTCTACGAGCAGTACTTC	CASTPDRGLLYEQYF
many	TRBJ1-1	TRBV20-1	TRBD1	TGCAGTGCTGGGGGACAGGAAGCTTTCTTT	CSAGGQEAFF
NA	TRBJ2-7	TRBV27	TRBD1	TGTGCCAGCAGTTTCGGACAGGGGCTTTCCGAGCAGTACTTC	CASSFGQGLSEQYF
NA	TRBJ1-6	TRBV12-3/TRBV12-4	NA	TGTGCCAGCAGTTTAAGCGTCTCAAATTCACCCCTCCACTTT	CASSLSVSNSPLHF
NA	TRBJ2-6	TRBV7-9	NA	TGTGCCAGCAGCCTGGGGACCGGCGGACTCTCTGGGGCCAACGTCCTGACTTTC	CASSLGTGGLSGANVLTF
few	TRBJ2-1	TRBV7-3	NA	TGTGCCAGCATGCTTATCCCGGGGACCGAGCAGTTCTTC	CASMLIPGTEQFF
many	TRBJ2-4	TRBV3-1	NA	TGTGCCAGCAGCCAGGGGGTAGCGGAAAACATTCAGTACTTC	CASSQGVAENIQYF
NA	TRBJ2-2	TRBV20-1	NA	TGCAGTCCAACCGGGCGAGGGAGAGACACCGGGGAGCTGTTTTTT	CSPTGRGRDTGELFF
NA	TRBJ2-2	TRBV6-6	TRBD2	TGTGCCAGCAGTTACTCGACTAGCGGGAGCGGGGAGCTGTTTTTT	CASSYSTSGSGELFF
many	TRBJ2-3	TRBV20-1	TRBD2	TGCAGTGCTAGAGATATAGCGGGAGGGCCCACAGATACGCAGTATTTT	CSARDIAGGPTDTQYF
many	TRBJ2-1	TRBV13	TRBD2	TGTGCCAGCAGCCTAAGGACTAGCGGGAGGGCCAATAATTTGAATGAGCAGTTCTTC	CASSLRTSGRANNLNEQFF
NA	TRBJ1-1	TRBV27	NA	TGTGCCAGCAGTTTATTCCAGGGTGACACTGAAGCTTTCTTT	CASSLFQGDTEAFF
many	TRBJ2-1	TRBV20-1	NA	TGCAGTTGTGCCTCGGGAGCTAGTGGGAATGAGCAGTTCTTC	CSCASGASGNEQFF
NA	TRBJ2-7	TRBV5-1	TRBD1	TGCGCCAGCAGCCCGGGGTGGGGACAGGGAACCTACGAGCAGTACTTC	CASSPGWGQGTYEQYF
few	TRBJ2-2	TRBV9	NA	TGTGCCAGCAGCGGACGCCTTGCGCACTACACCGGGGAGCTGTTTTTT	CASSGRLAHYTGELFF
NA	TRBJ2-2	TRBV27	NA	TGTGCCAGCAGGCAAACTCTCAGGGTCGCCGGGGAGCTGTTTTTT	CASRQTLRVAGELFF
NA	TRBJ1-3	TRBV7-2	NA	TGTGCCAGCAGCTCTTCCCGGGCAGGGAAAAATTTT	CASSSSRAGKNF
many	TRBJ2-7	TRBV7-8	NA	TGTGCCAGCAGCTTGGGCGGCCACTACGAGCAGTACTTC	CASSLGGHYEQYF
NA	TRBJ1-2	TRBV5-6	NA	TGTGCCAGCAGCTTGGGCAGGGATAGCGGCTACACCTTC	CASSLGRDSGYTF
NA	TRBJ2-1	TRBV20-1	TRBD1	TGCAGTGCTAGAGCTCAGGGACAGTTCAATGAGCAGTTCTTC	CSARAQGQFNEQFF
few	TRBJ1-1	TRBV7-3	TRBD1	TGTGCCAGCAGCATCTTCGACAGGGGTAACACTGAAGCTTTCTTT	CASSIFDRGNTEAFF
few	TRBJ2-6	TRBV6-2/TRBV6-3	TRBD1	TGTGCCAGCAGGCCACAGGGGGCTGGGGCCAACGTCCTGACTTTC	CASRPQGAGANVLTF
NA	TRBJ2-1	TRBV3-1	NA	TGTGCCAGCAGCCTAGGCTTGAGGTCTGAGCAGTTCTTC	CASSLGLRSEQFF
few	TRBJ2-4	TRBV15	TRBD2	TGTGCCACCAGCGCTACAAGCGGGAGGATACATATAGCCAAAAACATTCAGTACTTC	CATSATSGRIHIAKNIQYF
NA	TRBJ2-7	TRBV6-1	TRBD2	TGTGCCAGCAGTGACGGACTAGCGGGCCTTAGCTCCTACGAGCAGTACTTC	CASSDGLAGLSSYEQYF
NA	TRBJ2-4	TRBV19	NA	TGTGCCAGTACCAGCGCAGCCAAAAACATTCAGTACTTC	CASTSAAKNIQYF
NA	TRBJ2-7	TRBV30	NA	TGTGCCTGGACCCTTAGTACCGAGAAGTACTTC	CAWTLSTEKYF
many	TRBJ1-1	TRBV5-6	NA	TGTGCCAGCTCACCACTGGGGACTGAAGCTTTCTTT	CASSPLGTEAFF
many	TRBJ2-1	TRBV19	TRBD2	TGTGCCAGTAGTATGCTAGCGGGAGGGTACAATGAGCAGTTCTTC	CASSMLAGGYNEQFF
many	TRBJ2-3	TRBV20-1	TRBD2	TGCAGTGCTAGGTTGGGGGGGAGGGGCCCAGATACGCAGTATTTT	CSARLGGRGPDTQYF
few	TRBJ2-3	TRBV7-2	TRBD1	TGTGCCAGCAGCCACCGACAGGGCAGCACAGATACGCAGTATTTT	CASSHRQGSTDTQYF
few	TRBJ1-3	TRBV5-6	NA	TGTGCCAGCACAAAAAAGGGCCTCTCTGGAAACACCATATATTTT	CASTKKGLSGNTIYF
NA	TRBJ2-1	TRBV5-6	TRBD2	TGTGCCAGCAGCTTGGAGCCTAGCGGGAGCAATGAGCAGTTCTTC	CASSLEPSGSNEQFF
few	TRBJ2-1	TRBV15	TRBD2	TGTGCCACCAGCAGAGATGGAGTAGCGGGCAATGAGCAGTTCTTC	CATSRDGVAGNEQFF
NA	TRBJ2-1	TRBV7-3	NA	TGTGCCAGCAGTTCCGATGGTAGGCTTGGATACAATGAGCAGTTCTTC	CASSSDGRLGYNEQFF
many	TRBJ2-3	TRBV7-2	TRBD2	TGTGCCAGCAGCCCGATAGGGACTAGCGGGAGTTCATCGGGGGCAGATACGCAGTATTTT	CASSPIGTSGSSSGADTQYF
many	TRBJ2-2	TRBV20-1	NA	TGCAGTGCTCGAGCCAGGGGAAGCGCCGGGGAGCTGTTTTTT	CSARARGSAGELFF
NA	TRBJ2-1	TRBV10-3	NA	TGTGCCATCAGTGGGGCCCAGGAGGGGCCACAATCCCTCTTTGAGCAGTTCTTC	CAISGAQEGPQSLFEQFF
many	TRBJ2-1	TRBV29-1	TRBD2	TGCAGCGTAGACGGGACTAGCGACTACAATGAGCAGTTCTTC	CSVDGTSDYNEQFF
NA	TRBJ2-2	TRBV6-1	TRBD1	TGTGCCAGCAAACGAACAGGGGCGAACACCGGGGAGCTGTTTTTT	CASKRTGANTGELFF
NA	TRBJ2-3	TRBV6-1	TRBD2	TGTGCCAGCAGGGGACTAGCGGGAGGGCCCGCAGATACGCAGTATTTT	CASRGLAGGPADTQYF
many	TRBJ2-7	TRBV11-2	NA	TGTGCCAGCAGCTTAGCCCTCGACGAGCAGTACTTC	CASSLALDEQYF